This T cell receptor (beta chain) is drawn from a study of early stage breast cancer tumors. Study information: Most invasive tumors, about 70% of the 16, were ER+/PR+/HER2-. Overall study findings and caveats: Tumors had about 2.5-fold higher T cell density and higher clonality than adjacent normal breast tissue. Bulk DNA sequencing of unsorted cells missed chain pairing and markers. Commonly generated sequences made up most enriched TCRB sequences shared between patients.

Sequenced by immunoSEQ multiplex PCR; TCRdb stores in-frame clones only, minus some. The sample shows 55,000 to 70,000 clones, around 80% of them seen only once. About this clone: Its specificity is not known.

The CDR3 runs 16 residues. The germline gives CDR1 SEHNR, CDR2 FQNEAQ (reference sequence). J lost 6 bases, V lost 4 bases, and 10 bases had no gene match. The sample taken for sequencing was blood. The V gene is TRBV7-9, the J gene TRBJ1-4, with 8 positions matching TRBD1. This receptor was taken from a person aged 35 to 50 with breast cancer. The CDR3 nucleotides read TGTGCCAGCAGCTCACTCGTGACAGGGGCGGATGAAAAACTGTTTTTT. This sequence encodes CASSSLVTGADEKLFF.